The TCR beta chain described here comes from a study of CD8 T cells in Susac syndrome. RNA in amounts of about 0.45 to 1 ug was reverse transcribed with random hexamers. TCRdb reprocessed the immunoSEQ multiplex PCR reads with MiXCR, giving one entry per CDR3 protein. Of around 90,000 distinct CDR3 sequences in the sample, approximately 96% were seen once. Diagnostic criteria for definite or probable disease, in their recently defined form, were met by the patients with Susac syndrome. Germline CDR1 DFQATT, CDR2 SNEGSKA (reference sequence). The CDR3 is 14 residues long. J was trimmed by 2 bases and V by 0 bases; bases with no gene match: 1.

The sequence was collected from a human donor with Susac syndrome. V gene TRBV20-1 combines with J gene TRBJ2-7; 10 nucleotides line up with TRBD1. The specimen sequenced was CD8+ T cells from PBMCs. CDR3 sequence: CSARDGQGAYEQYF. The CDR3 DNA sequence: TGCAGTGCTAGAGATGGACAGGGGGCCTACGAGCAGTACTTC.